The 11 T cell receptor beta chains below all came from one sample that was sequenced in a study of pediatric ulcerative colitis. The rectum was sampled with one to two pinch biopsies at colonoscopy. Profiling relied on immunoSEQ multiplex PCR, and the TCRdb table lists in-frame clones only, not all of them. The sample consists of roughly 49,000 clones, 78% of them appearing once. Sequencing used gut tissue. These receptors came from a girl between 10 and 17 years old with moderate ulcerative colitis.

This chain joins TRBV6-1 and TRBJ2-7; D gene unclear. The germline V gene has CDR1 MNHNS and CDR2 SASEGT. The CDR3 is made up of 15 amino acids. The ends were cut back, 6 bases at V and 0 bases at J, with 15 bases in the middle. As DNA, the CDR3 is TGTGCCAGCAGAACTAATCTTATGGGCTCCTACGAGCAGTACTTC. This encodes CASRTNLMGSYEQYF.

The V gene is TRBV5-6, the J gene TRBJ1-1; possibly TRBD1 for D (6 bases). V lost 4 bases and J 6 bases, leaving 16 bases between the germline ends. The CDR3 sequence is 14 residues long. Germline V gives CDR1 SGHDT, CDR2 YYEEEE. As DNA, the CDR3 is TGTGCCAGCAGCCAGGAGGTGTGGGGGCCTGAAGCTTTCTTT. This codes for CASSQEVWGPEAFF.

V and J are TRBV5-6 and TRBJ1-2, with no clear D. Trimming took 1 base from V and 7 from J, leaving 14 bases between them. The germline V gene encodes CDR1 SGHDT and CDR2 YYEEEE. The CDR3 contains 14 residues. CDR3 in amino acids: CASSLMGSGPGYTF. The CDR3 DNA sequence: TGTGCCAGCAGCTTGATGGGCAGCGGTCCTGGCTACACCTTC.

The CDR3 region has the DNA TGTGCCAGTAGTATAACAGGGGGCCGAAGTATTCAAGAGACCCAGTACTTC. This gives the protein CASSITGGRSIQETQYF. This rearrangement joins TRBV19 to TRBJ2-5; 9 positions match TRBD1. J was trimmed by 2 bases and V by 2 bases; bases with no gene match: 9. The CDR3 is 17 residues long. Germline V gene data show CDR1 as LNHDA and CDR2 as SQIVND (reference sequence).

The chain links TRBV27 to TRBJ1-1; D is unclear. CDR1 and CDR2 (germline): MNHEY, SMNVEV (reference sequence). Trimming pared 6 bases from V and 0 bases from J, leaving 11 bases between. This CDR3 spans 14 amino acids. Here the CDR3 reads CASRNLILNTEAFF. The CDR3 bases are TGTGCCAGCAGAAATCTGATTTTGAACACTGAAGCTTTCTTT.

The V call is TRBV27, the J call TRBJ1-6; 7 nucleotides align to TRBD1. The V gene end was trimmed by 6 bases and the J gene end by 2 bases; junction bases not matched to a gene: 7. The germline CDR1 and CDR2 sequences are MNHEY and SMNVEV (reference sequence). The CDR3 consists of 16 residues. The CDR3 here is CASSKDREAYNSPLHF. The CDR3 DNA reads TGTGCCAGCAGCAAAGACAGGGAGGCCTATAATTCACCCCTCCACTTT.

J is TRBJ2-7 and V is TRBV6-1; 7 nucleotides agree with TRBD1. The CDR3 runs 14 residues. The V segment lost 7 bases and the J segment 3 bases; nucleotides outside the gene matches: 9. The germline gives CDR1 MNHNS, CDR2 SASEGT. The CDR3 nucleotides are TGTGCCAGCACAAGGACAGGTCGGTTCTACGAGCAGTACTTC. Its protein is CASTRTGRFYEQYF.

The CDR3 region has the DNA TGTGCCAGCAGCTTAGTTTTAGGGACAGGGGTTGTGGAGACCCAGTACTTC. This encodes CASSLVLGTGVVETQYF. The genes are TRBV7-9 and TRBJ2-5, with 10 bases matching TRBD1. J was trimmed by 5 bases and V by 1 base; bases with no gene match: 10. CDR3 length: 17 amino acids. The germline CDR1 and CDR2 sequences are SEHNR and FQNEAQ (reference sequence).

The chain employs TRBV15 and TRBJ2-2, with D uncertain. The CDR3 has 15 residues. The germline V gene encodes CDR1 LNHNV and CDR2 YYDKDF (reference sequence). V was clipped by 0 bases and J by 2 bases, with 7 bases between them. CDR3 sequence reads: CATSRDRLNTGELFF. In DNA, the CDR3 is TGTGCCACCAGCAGAGATCGACTTAACACCGGGGAGCTGTTTTTT.

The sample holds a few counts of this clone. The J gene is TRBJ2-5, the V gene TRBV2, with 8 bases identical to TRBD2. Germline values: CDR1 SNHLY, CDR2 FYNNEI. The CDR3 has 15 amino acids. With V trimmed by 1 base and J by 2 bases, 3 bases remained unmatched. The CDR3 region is CASSEGGGRQETQYF. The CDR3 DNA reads TGTGCCAGCAGTGAAGGCGGGGGGCGGCAAGAGACCCAGTACTTC.

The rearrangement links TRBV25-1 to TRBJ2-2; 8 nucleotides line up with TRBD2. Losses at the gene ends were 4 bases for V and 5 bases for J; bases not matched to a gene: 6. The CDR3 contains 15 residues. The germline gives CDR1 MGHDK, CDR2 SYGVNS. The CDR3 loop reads CASSAPGLGTGELFF. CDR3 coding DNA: TGTGCCAGCAGTGCGCCGGGACTAGGGACCGGGGAGCTGTTTTTT.